A single sample gave rise to the 5 T cell receptor beta chains below, sequenced in a study of blood T cell repertoires in COVID-19. The protocol was immunoSEQ multiplex PCR, while the TCRdb copy is restricted to in-frame clones and leaves out a portion. This table holds more than 95,000 clones, 86% found once. Material for sequencing was peripheral blood. All receptors come from a human donor in a cohort sampled during active COVID-19.

The V and J genes are TRBV5-1 and TRBJ2-5, with 12 bases that match TRBD2. The CDR3 length is 17 residues. Per the germline V gene, CDR1 is SGHRS and CDR2 is YFSETQ. V shed 6 bases and J 2 bases; nucleotides not matched to a gene: 11. CDR3 coding DNA: TGCGCCAGCACCTCCCGGACCGGACTAGCGGGACAAGAGACCCAGTACTTC. It yields the protein CASTSRTGLAGQETQYF.

The chain couples TRBV7-8 to TRBJ2-7; D gene unclear. With 5 bases removed from V and 2 bases from J, the gap between germline ends came to 13 bases. Per the germline V gene, CDR1 is SGHVS and CDR2 is FQNEAQ. The CDR3 totals 14 residues. The CDR3 loop is CASSLLEYPYEQYF. In nucleotides, the CDR3 is TGTGCCAGCAGCCTCCTAGAATACCCCTACGAGCAGTACTTC. The variable domain in full, completed from reference TRBV7-8 and TRBJ2-7, reads GAGVSQSPRYKVAKRGQDVALRCDPISGHVSLFWYQQALGQGPEFLTYFQNEAQLDKSGLPSDRFFAERPEGSVSTLKIQRTQQEDSAVYLCASSLLEYPYEQYFGPGTRLTVT.

The gene calls are TRBV2 and TRBJ2-1; 10 bases map to TRBD2. Trimming cost V 8 bases and J 7 bases; bases outside gene matches: 8. CDR1 SNHLY and CDR2 FYNNEI come from the germline V gene. The CDR3 length is 14 residues. The CDR3 bases are TGTGCCAGCGGCCTAGCGGGAGTGGCGAATGAGCAGTTCTTC. It is translated as CASGLAGVANEQFF.

The CDR3 is CASSFSLAGTGTEAFF. DNA of the CDR3: TGTGCCAGCAGCTTTTCATTGGCGGGGACGGGCACTGAAGCTTTCTTT. The V gene is TRBV5-5, the J gene TRBJ1-1, with D tentatively TRBD1 (5 bases). This CDR3 comprises 16 residues. Trimming took 2 bases from V and 4 from J, leaving 18 bases between them. Germline V gene data show CDR1 as SGHKS and CDR2 as YYEKEE (reference sequence).

CDR3 sequence: CASSRLGRHTF. CDR3 nucleotides: TGTGCCAGCAGCCGCCTCGGGAGGCACACCTTC. J is TRBJ1-2 and V is TRBV28; D uncertain. The CDR3 is made up of 11 amino acids. Germline CDR1 MDHEN, CDR2 SYDVKM. The V end was cut by 6 bases, the J end by 12 bases, with 14 bases between.